Each of the 7 T cell receptor beta chains below was sequenced from the same sample in a study of T cell changes during pregnancy in multiple sclerosis. Here immunoSEQ multiplex PCR was the method, and the copy in TCRdb shows in-frame clones only, minus some. Of some 99,000 clones in the sample, roughly 92% were seen once. This sample comprised peripheral blood, obtained after pregnancy. These receptors all come from a female donor with multiple sclerosis, enrolled in a pregnancy study.

This chain links TRBV5-5 with TRBJ2-3; 10 bases match TRBD1. The CDR3 runs to 16 residues. Germline-derived CDR1 and CDR2 are SGHKS and YYEKEE (reference sequence). Trimming took 4 bases from V and 5 from J; bases not matched to a gene: 10. The CDR3 nucleotides are TGTGCCAGCAGCCAATCGGGACAGGGGCTTGGAGATACGCAGTATTTT. This translates into CASSQSGQGLGDTQYF.

J is TRBJ2-2 and V is TRBV28; D perhaps matches TRBD2 (5 bases). The CDR3 totals 15 residues. The germline V gene has CDR1 MDHEN and CDR2 SYDVKM. V lost 6 bases, J lost 1 base, and 12 bases lay in between. CDR3 in amino acids: CASSQDTRNTGELFF. The CDR3 DNA reads TGTGCCAGCAGCCAGGATACTAGGAACACCGGGGAGCTGTTTTTT.

The V and J genes are TRBV29-1 and TRBJ2-3, with a weak D call TRBD2 (5 bases). The CDR3 extends over 12 amino acids. Looked up from germline, CDR1 is SQVTM and CDR2 is ANQGSEA. V was pared by 7 bases and J by 5 bases, with 13 bases between. The CDR3 region is CSALRRGDTQYF. The CDR3 nucleotides read TGCAGCGCTCTCCGTCGGGGAGATACGCAGTATTTT.

The CDR3 sequence: CASTTGTKNIQYF. CDR3 bases: TGTGCCAGCACCACAGGGACCAAAAACATTCAGTACTTC. The J gene is TRBJ2-4, the V gene TRBV28, with a possible D match to TRBD1 (6 bases). The CDR3 spans 13 residues. Germline values: CDR1 MDHEN, CDR2 SYDVKM. Trimming took off 7 bases at V and 2 bases at J, with 9 bases between the two ends.

The V gene is TRBV7-2, the J gene TRBJ2-1; 15 bases are a match to TRBD2. Trimming at V came to 5 bases and at J to 8 bases, leaving 10 bases not matched to a gene. The CDR3 is 17 residues long. The germline V gene has CDR1 SGHTA and CDR2 FQGNSA. CDR3 nucleotides: TGTGCCAGCAGCGTGGGACTAGCGGGAGGACCCCAGGATGAGCAGTTCTTC. Translated, it gives CASSVGLAGGPQDEQFF.

This rearrangement joins TRBV27 to TRBJ1-5; 8 bases agree with TRBD1. The CDR3 contains 15 residues. With V trimmed by 6 bases and J by 7 bases, 11 bases remained unmatched. CDR1 and CDR2 from the germline V gene are MNHEY and SMNVEV (reference sequence). The chain's CDR3 is CASRQGVAGEQPQHF. CDR3 DNA: TGTGCCAGCAGACAGGGGGTGGCAGGGGAGCAGCCCCAGCATTTT.

For the CDR3, the DNA is TGTGCCAGTAGTATGGATTCGGGAGAGACCCAGTACTTC. This translates into CASSMDSGETQYF. The V call is TRBV19, the J call TRBJ2-5; D gene unclear. The CDR3 runs to 13 residues. Germline V lookup: CDR1 LNHDA, CDR2 SQIVND (reference sequence). Trimming took off 3 bases at V and 4 bases at J, with 9 bases between the two ends.